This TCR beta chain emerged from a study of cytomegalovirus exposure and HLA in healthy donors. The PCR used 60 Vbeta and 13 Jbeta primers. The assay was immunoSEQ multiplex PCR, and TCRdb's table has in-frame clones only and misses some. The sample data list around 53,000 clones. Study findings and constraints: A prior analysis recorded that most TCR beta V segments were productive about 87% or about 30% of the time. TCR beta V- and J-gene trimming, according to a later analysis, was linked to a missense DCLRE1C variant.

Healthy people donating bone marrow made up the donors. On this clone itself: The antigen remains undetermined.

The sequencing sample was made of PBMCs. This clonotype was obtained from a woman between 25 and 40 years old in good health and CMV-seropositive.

In DNA, the CDR3 is TGTGCCTGGAACACAGGACCGTTGAGCGCCTACGAGCAGTACTTC. Its translation: CAWNTGPLSAYEQYF. The rearrangement links TRBV30 to TRBJ2-7, with D tentatively TRBD1 (5 bases). Looked up from germline, CDR1 is GTSNPN and CDR2 is SVGIG (reference sequence). The CDR3 extends over 15 amino acids. V dropped 4 bases and J dropped 2 bases, with 18 bases sitting between them.